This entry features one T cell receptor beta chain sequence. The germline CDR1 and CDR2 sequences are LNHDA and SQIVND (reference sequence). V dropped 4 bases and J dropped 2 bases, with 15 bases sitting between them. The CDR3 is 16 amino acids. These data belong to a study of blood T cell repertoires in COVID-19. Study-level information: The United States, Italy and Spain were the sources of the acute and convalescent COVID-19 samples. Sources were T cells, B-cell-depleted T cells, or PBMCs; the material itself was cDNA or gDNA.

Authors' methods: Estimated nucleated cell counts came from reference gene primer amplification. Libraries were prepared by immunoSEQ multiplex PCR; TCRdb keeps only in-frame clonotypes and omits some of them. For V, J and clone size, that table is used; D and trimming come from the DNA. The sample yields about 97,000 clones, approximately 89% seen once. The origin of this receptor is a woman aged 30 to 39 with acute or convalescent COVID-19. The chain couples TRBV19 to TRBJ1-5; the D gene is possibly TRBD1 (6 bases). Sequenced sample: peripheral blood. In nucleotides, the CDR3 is TGTGCCAGTAGTAGACAACAGGGTATGGGCAATCAGCCCCAGCATTTT. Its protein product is CASSRQQGMGNQPQHF.